The T cell receptor beta chain described here comes from a study of blood T cell repertoires in COVID-19. Overall study context: The study drew acute and convalescent COVID-19 samples from the United States, Italy and Spain.

Looked up from germline, CDR1 is SGHRS and CDR2 is YFSETQ. V gave up 4 bases and J gave up 5 bases; unmatched junction bases: 6. CDR3 length equals 15 residues. Original handling: Amplified reference gene primers provided the basis for estimating nucleated cell counts. Here immunoSEQ multiplex PCR was the method, and the copy in TCRdb shows in-frame clones only, minus some. The V and J calls and clone size are taken from that table; D and trimming were inferred from the DNA. Among around 200,000 clones, roughly nine tenths were seen once, and the ten largest hold roughly 3.3%. The sequenced material came from PBMCs or T cells enriched from blood (not recorded which). The chain uses TRBV5-1 and TRBJ2-2, with 9 bases aligning to TRBD1. This TCR was sampled from a woman aged 50 to 65 in a cohort exposed to, infected with or recovered from COVID-19 (not recorded which). CDR3 nucleotide sequence: TGCGCCAGCAGCATAGCCGGGACAGGGACCGGGGAGCTGTTTTTT. It codes for CASSIAGTGTGELFF.